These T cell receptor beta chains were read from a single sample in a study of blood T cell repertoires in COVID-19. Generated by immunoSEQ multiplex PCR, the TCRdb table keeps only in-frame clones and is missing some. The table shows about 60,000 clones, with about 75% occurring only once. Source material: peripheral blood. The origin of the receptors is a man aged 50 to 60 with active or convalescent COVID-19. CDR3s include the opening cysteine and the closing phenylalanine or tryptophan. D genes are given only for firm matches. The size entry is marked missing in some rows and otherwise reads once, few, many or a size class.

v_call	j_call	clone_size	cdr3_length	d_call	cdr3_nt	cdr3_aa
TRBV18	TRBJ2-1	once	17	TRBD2	TGTGCCAGCTCACCACCGCGGGGGGAAAGCTCCTACAATGAGCAGTTCTTC	CASSPPRGESSYNEQFF
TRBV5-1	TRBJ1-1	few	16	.	TGCGCCAGCAGCTTGGGGGTACCTCAGGGGAACACTGAAGCTTTCTTT	CASSLGVPQGNTEAFF
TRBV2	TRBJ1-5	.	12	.	TGTGCCAGCAAACAGGGTAGACAGCCCCAGCATTTT	CASKQGRQPQHF
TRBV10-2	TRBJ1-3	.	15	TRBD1	TGCGCCAGCAGTACCGGACAGGGTGCTGGAAACACCATATATTTT	CASSTGQGAGNTIYF
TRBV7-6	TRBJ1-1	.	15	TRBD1	TGTGCCAGCAAGGCATCGGACAGGGACAACGCTGAAGCTTTCTTT	CASKASDRDNAEAFF
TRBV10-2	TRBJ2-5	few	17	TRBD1	TGCGCCAGCAGGGGGATGGCGGGGACAGGGGCAAAAGAGACCCAGTACTTC	CASRGMAGTGAKETQYF
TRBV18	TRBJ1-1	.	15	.	TGTGCCAGCTCACAAGAACAGGGCGGGAACACTGAAGCTTTCTTT	CASSQEQGGNTEAFF
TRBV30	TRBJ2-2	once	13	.	TGTGCCTGGAGACTTAGCAACACCGGGGAGCTGTTTTTT	CAWRLSNTGELFF
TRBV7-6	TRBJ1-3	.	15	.	TGTGCCAGCAGCCCTACCGTACTCTCTGGAAACACCATATATTTT	CASSPTVLSGNTIYF
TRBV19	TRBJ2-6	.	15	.	TGTGCCAGTACCCGAGACAGCTATGGGGCCAACGTCCTGACTTTC	CASTRDSYGANVLTF
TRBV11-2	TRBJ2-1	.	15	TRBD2	TGTGCCAGCAGCCGATTAGTGGGGGGGTACAATGAGCAGTTCTTC	CASSRLVGGYNEQFF
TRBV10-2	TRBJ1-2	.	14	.	TGCGCCAGCAACGAAGTACAGGGATGGCGTGGCTACACCTTC	CASNEVQGWRGYTF
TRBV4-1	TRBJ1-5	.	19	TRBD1	TGCGCCAGCAGCCAAGGACAGGGGGCTATCGATGCCACCCCACAGCCCCAGCATTTT	CASSQGQGAIDATPQPQHF
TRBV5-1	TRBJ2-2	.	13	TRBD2	TGCGCCAGCAGCCTAGCGGACACCGGGGAGCTGTTTTTT	CASSLADTGELFF
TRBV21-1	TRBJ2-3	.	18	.	TGTGCCAGCAGCAAAGATCGGCGAGGGGGTAAACACACAGATACGCAGTATTTT	CASSKDRRGGKHTDTQYF
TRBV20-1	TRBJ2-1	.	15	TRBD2	TGCAGTGCTAGTCTTCCTAGCGGATCCTACAATGAGCAGTTCTTC	CSASLPSGSYNEQFF
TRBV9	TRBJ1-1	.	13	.	TGTGCCAGCAGCGTGGCGCCGGGGACTGAAGCTTTCTTT	CASSVAPGTEAFF
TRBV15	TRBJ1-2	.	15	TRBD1	TGTGCCACCAGCAGATCACGAGGGGGCATCTATGGCTACACCTTC	CATSRSRGGIYGYTF
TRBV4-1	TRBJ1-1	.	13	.	TGCGCCAGCAGCCAAGGCGGGAACACTGAAGCTTTCTTT	CASSQGGNTEAFF
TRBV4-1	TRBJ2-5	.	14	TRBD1	TGCGCCAGCAGCCAAAACAGGGGCGGCGAGACCCAGTACTTC	CASSQNRGGETQYF
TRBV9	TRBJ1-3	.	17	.	TGTGCCAGCAGCGTCGACCCCCCAGGGGCCTCTGGAAACACCATATATTTT	CASSVDPPGASGNTIYF
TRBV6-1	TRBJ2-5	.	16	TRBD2	TGTGCCAGCAGTGAAGACGCGGGAGGGACTAAAGAGACCCAGTACTTC	CASSEDAGGTKETQYF
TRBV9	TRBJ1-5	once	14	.	TGTGCCAGCAGCGTTGGTCACACCAATCAGCCCCAGCATTTT	CASSVGHTNQPQHF
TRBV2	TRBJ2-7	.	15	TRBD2	TGTGCCAGCAGCCACGAGCGGGAGCGCTCCTACGAGCAGTACTTC	CASSHERERSYEQYF
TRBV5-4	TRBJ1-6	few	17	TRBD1	TGTGCCAGCAGCGCCCCGGGACAGGGGTCCCTGGATTCACCCCTCCACTTT	CASSAPGQGSLDSPLHF
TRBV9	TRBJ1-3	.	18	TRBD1	TGTGCCAGCAGCGTGACTCAGGGGGAAACCAGCTCTGGAAACACCATATATTTT	CASSVTQGETSSGNTIYF
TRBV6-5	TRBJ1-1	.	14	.	TGTGCCAGCAGTCGAAAGAGCAGGGAAAGTGAAGCTTTCTTT	CASSRKSRESEAFF
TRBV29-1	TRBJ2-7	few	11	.	TGCAGCGCCTACACAGGACAGAAGCAGTACTTC	CSAYTGQKQYF
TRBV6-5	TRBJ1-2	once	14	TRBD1	TGTGCCAGCAGTCCATCTCAGGGGGCGGGTGGCTACACCTTC	CASSPSQGAGGYTF
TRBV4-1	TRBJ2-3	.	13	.	TGCGCCAGCAGCCAGGGACGGACTAAGGTGCAGTATTTT	CASSQGRTKVQYF
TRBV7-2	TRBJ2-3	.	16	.	TGTGCCAGCAGCCCTCGACTACGTGCTAGCACAGATACGCAGTATTTT	CASSPRLRASTDTQYF
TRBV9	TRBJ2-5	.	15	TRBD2	TGTGCCAGCAGCGTAGACCCGGGAGGGGCAGAGACCCAGTACTTC	CASSVDPGGAETQYF
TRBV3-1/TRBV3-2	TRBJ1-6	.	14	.	TGTGCCAGCAGCCAAGGGTCAAGCGGTTCACCCCTCCACTTT	CASSQGSSGSPLHF
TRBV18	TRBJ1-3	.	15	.	TGTGCCAGCTCACCGAGGGATCAGTCTGGAAACACCATATATTTT	CASSPRDQSGNTIYF
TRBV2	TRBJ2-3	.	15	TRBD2	TGTGCCAGCAGTGGAACTAGCGGGGATACAGATACGCAGTATTTT	CASSGTSGDTDTQYF
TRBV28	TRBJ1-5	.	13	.	TGTGCCAGCAGCGACCCCTCCCGAGGTCCCCAGCATTTT	CASSDPSRGPQHF
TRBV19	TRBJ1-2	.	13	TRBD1	TGTGCCAGTAACCCGGACAGGGGGCATGGCTACACCTTC	CASNPDRGHGYTF
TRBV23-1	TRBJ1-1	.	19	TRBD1	TGCGCCACCTCAGGGGCCCAGGTCGGGACAGGGTGGCGGGCCACTGAAGCTTTCTTT	CATSGAQVGTGWRATEAFF
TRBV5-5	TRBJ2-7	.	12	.	TGTGCCAGCAGCACCGGACTGTACGAGCAGTACTTC	CASSTGLYEQYF
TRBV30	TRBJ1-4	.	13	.	TGTGCCTGGAGAGGGGGGGCGGTCGAAAAACTGTTTTTT	CAWRGGAVEKLFF
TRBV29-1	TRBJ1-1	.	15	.	TGCAGCGTTGAACTTGCTCGGGGACAGAACACTGAAGCTTTCTTT	CSVELARGQNTEAFF
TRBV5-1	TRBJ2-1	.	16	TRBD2	TGCGCCAGCAGCAGGGCTAGCGGGAGCTCCTACAATGAGCAGTTCTTC	CASSRASGSSYNEQFF
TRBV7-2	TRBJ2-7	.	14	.	TGTGCCAGCAGTCCTAGACAGGTTACATACGAGCAGTACTTC	CASSPRQVTYEQYF
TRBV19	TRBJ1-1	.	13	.	TGTGCCAGTAGTGTACAGGTGAACACTGAAGCTTTCTTT	CASSVQVNTEAFF
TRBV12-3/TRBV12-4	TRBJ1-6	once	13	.	TGTGCCAGCAGTTTAGTCAATAATTCACCCCTCCACTTT	CASSLVNNSPLHF
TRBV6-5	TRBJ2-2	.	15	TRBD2	TGTGCCAGCAGTTACGGAGCGGGAGGGACCGGGGAGCTGTTTTTT	CASSYGAGGTGELFF
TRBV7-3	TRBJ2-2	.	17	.	TGTGCCAGCAGCTTAATGGGTGGGAGCCCCAGCACCGGGGAGCTGTTTTTT	CASSLMGGSPSTGELFF
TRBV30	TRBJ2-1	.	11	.	TGTGCCTGGGCATCAAAACTCGAGCAGTTCTTC	CAWASKLEQFF
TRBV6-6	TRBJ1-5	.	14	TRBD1	TGTGCCAGCAGCACGACAGGGGGCGGTCAGCCCCAGCATTTT	CASSTTGGGQPQHF
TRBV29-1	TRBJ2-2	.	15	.	TGCAGAGAACCGCCCCGGCGGAAGAACACCGGGGAGCTGTTTTTT	CREPPRRKNTGELFF
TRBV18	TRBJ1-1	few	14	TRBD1	TGTGCCAGCTCACTTAACAGGGGGGACGCTGAAGCTTTCTTT	CASSLNRGDAEAFF
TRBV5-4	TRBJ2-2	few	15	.	TGTGCCAGCAGCTTGATGGGGCGCAGTAGCAGGGAGCTGTTTTTT	CASSLMGRSSRELFF
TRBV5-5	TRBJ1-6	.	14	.	TGTGCCAGCAGCGGGGCCGTACAAAATTCACCCCTCCACTTT	CASSGAVQNSPLHF
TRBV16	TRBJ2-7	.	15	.	TGTGCCAGCAGCCAATTTGACAGACACTCCTACGAGCAGTACTTC	CASSQFDRHSYEQYF
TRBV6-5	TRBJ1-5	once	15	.	TGTGCCAGCAGTTACTCAAGACAGGGCAATCAGCCCCAGCATTTT	CASSYSRQGNQPQHF
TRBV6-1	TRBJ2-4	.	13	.	TGTGCCAGCAGTGAAGCCTCGACAGGCATTCAGTACTTC	CASSEASTGIQYF